In its sample, the clone carrying this T cell receptor (beta chain) was seen many times. Antigen: not known. This sample was taken from a study of T cells in Graves' hyperthyroidism and ophthalmopathy. Regarding the study as a whole: Ophthalmopathy and stable hyperthyroidism were told apart by a 13 V-J model.

Stable disease denoted Graves' hyperthyroidism without ophthalmopathy progression within 18 months. Patients aged 18 to 65 had newly diagnosed hyperthyroidism that had lasted under 2 months. PBMCs were sourced from roughly 9.7 ml fresh peripheral blood. Regions amplified from RNA transcripts were the TCR beta CDR3 regions. With the HTBI primer set, the TCR CDR3 went through a first round of RT-PCR. TCRdb independently ran MiXCR on the multiplex PCR reads; one entry per CDR3 protein. Found here are approximately 610,000 distinct CDR3 sequences, 16% of them singletons; the top ten hold about 17%. The sequencing input was blood. The TCR comes from a woman aged 18 to 35 with Graves' hyperthyroidism.

This chain's CDR3 is CASSRTAGGYSYNEQFF. CDR3 in DNA: TGCGCCAGCAGCCGAACAGCGGGAGGATATTCCTACAATGAGCAGTTCTTC. The V gene is TRBV4-1, the J gene TRBJ2-1, with 9 bases aligning to TRBD2. The CDR3 covers 17 residues. Looked up from germline, CDR1 is MGHRA and CDR2 is YSYEKL. V shed 4 bases and J 1 base; nucleotides not matched to a gene: 8.